This T cell receptor (beta chain) was profiled in a study of low-dose radiotherapy and immunotherapy resistance in tumors (dated by TCRdb to 2021 to 2024). About the investigation overall: In Cohort 1, each fraction delivered 0.5 Gy every 2 weeks, and the prescribed total PTV dose was 6.5 Gy. For Cohort 2, the dose was 1 Gy per fraction given every two weeks, adding up to 13 Gy in total across 26 weeks. Patients were given nivolumab as a 240 mg flat dose every two weeks and ipilimumab at 1 mg/kg every six weeks, with both drugs delivered intravenously. Every two weeks, patients got intravenous cyclophosphamide at 200 mg/m2, given one day ahead of each radiation and immunotherapy administration. Starting on cycle 1 day 1, patients took 300 mg of aspirin by mouth once a day for four cycles. No randomization into treatment groups was done for the people taking part in the trial. Eight patients were included in the translational analysis: three from the first dose cohort and the first five from the second dose cohort.

The instrument given in TCRdb is Illumina HiSeq 2500. First-strand cDNA was synthesized using Superscript III and a set of TRAV- and TRBV-specific primers, so that both TCRalpha and TCRbeta chains were covered. TCRs were amplified for 20 to 25 PCR cycles with Phusion, using a constant-region primer paired with the adapter attached to the V primers. Isolated mRNA was amplified with the MessageAmp II aRNA Amplification Kit, using an approximately 16-hour in vitro transcription at 37°C. The Dynabeads mRNA DIRECT Purification Kit was used to isolate the mRNA for TCR sequencing. Indexed Illumina adapters were added in a second Phusion PCR of 20 to 25 cycles, and the PCR products were purified with AMPure XP beads. Turning to the authors' computational methods: Using custom Perl scripts, TCR sequences that encoded the same protein were pooled, out-of-frame sequences were dropped, and the abundance of each clonotype was calculated. TCR sequences supported by only a single read were excluded from analysis. Repertoire metrics included Shannon entropy, Gini index, clonality, richness, and frequency of TCRs shared between repertoires. The public reads were reprocessed in TCRdb via fastp at Q25 and MiXCR, keeping in-frame beta chains. Rows are combined by CDR3 protein, so each entry shows the most common genes and DNA. The V and J calls and clone size are TCRdb's, not the authors'. The sample records around 80,000 distinct CDR3 sequences, about 17% of which are singletons. The ten largest clones take up approximately 1.5% of the sample.

The sample's time point label, decoded: after trial treatment. What this sample's treatment or condition label stands for: LDRT plus nivolumab, ipilimumab, low-dose cyclophosphamide and aspirin (RACIN trial). The donors came from RACIN, which was a single-arm phase I dose-escalation trial that paired nivolumab and ipilimumab with aspirin, low-dose cyclophosphamide and low-dose radiotherapy. Patients were eligible if they had advanced solid tumors that were TIL-negative. This clonotype was found a few times. What antigen it recognizes has not been identified. There are no base qualities to consult, and no much larger clone falls within one base. The CDR3 holds 14 amino acids from the cysteine to the phenylalanine. Just CDR3 DNA is preserved here, 42 bases in frame from base 1. Per the germline V gene, SQVTM is the CDR1 and ANQGSEA is the CDR2. At the junction V is shortened by 3 bases and J by 6 bases; bases outside the gene matches: 7.

This specimen was PBMCs, taken after low-dose radiotherapy plus immunotherapy. The sequence derives from a male donor with prostate cancer. The chain employs TRBV29-1 and TRBJ2-1; 8 central bases correspond to TRBD1. The DNA sequence is given as TGCAGCGTTGATTGGGACAGGTACGCCAATGAGCAGTTCTTC. This encodes CSVDWDRYANEQFF.